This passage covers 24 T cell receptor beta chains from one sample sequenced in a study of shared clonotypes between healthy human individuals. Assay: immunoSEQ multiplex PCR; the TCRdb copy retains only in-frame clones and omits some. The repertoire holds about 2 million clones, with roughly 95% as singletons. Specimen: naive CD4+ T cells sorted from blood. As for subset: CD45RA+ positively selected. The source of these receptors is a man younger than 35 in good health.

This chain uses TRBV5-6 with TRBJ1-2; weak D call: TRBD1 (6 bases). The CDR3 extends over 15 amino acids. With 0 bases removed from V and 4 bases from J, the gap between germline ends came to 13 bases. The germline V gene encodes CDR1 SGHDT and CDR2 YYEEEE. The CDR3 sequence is CASSLAPGASYGYTF. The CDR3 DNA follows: TGTGCCAGCAGCTTGGCCCCGGGGGCGAGCTATGGCTACACCTTC.

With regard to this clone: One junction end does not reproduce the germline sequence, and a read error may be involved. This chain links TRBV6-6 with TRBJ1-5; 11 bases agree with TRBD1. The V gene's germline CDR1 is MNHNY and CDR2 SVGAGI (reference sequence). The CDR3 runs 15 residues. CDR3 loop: CVSSYGTGGNQPQHF. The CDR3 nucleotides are TGTGTCAGCAGCTACGGGACAGGGGGGAATCAGCCCCAGCATTTT.

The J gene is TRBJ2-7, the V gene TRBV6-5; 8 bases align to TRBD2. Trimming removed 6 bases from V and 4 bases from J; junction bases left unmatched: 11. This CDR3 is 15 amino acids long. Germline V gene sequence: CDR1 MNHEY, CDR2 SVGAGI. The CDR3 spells CASSQPGLDGYEQYF. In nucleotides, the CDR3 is TGTGCCAGCAGCCAACCGGGACTAGATGGGTACGAGCAGTACTTC.

Here the CDR3 DNA reads TGTGCCAGCAGCGGGATTCGGGGGGAAGGGCAGTATTTT. Amino acids: CASSGIRGEGQYF. V and J are TRBV9 and TRBJ2-3; 7 bases are shared with TRBD2. After removal of 3 bases from V and 11 bases from J, the junction contained 9 bases not matched to a gene. This CDR3 spans 13 amino acids. Germline CDR1 reads SGDLS; CDR2 reads YYNGEE.

The CDR3 nucleotides are TGTGCCAGCAGTTCCCAGGTTAACTATGGCTACACCTTC. Its translation is CASSSQVNYGYTF. The rearrangement joins TRBV6-6 to TRBJ1-2; D unresolved. CDR3 length: 13 amino acids. CDR1 is MNHNY and CDR2 is SVGAGI in the germline V gene (reference sequence). Trimming shortened V by 4 bases and J by 1 base, and 7 bases separated the two germline ends.

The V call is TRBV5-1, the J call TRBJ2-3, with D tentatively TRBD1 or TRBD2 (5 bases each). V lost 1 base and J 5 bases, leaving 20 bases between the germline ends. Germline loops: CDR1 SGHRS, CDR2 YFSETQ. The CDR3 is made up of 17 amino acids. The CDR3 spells CASSLSLVGFGGDTQYF. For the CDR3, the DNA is TGCGCCAGCAGCTTGTCTTTGGTAGGGTTTGGGGGAGATACGCAGTATTTT.

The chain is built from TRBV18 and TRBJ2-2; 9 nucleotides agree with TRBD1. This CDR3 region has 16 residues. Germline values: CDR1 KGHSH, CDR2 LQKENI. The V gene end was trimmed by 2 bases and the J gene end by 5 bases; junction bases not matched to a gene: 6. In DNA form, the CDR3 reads TGTGCCAGCTCACCAGGACAGGGGCCCCCAACCGGGGAGCTGTTTTTT. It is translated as CASSPGQGPPTGELFF. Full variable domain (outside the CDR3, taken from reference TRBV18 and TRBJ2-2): NAGVMQNPRHLVRRRGQEARLRCSPMKGHSHVYWYRQLPEEGLKFMVYLQKENIIDESGMPKERFSAEFPKEGPSILRIQQVVRGDSAAYFCASSPGQGPPTGELFFGEGSRLTVL.

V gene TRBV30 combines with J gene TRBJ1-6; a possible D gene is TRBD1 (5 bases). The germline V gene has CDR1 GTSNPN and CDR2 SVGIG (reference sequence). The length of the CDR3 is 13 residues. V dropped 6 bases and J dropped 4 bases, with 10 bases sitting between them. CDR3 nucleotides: TGTGCCTGCACAGACAGTTATAATTCACCCCTCCACTTT. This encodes CACTDSYNSPLHF.

The CDR3 loop is CASSPSGSSGNTIYF. CDR3 nucleotide sequence: TGTGCCAGCTCACCATCGGGGAGCTCTGGAAACACCATATATTTT. This chain links TRBV18 with TRBJ1-3; D gene ambiguous. In germline, CDR1 is KGHSH, CDR2 LQKENI. V lost 2 bases and J 0 bases, leaving 8 bases between the germline ends. This CDR3 spans 15 amino acids.

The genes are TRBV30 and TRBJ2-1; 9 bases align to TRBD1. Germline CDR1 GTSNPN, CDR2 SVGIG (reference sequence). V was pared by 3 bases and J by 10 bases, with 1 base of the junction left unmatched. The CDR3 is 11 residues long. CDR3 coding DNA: TGTGCCTGGAGGGACAGGGGCGAGCAGTTCTTC. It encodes CAWRDRGEQFF.

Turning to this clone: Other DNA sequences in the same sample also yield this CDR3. CDR3 in amino acids: CASSPQGLNTEAFF. In nucleotides, the CDR3 is TGTGCCAGCAGCCCACAGGGACTGAACACTGAAGCTTTCTTT. The chain joins TRBV9 to TRBJ1-1; D might be TRBD1 (6 bases). Deletions cut 4 bases from V and 0 bases from J, with 10 bases between. CDR1 SGDLS and CDR2 YYNGEE come from the germline V gene. The CDR3 loop spans 14 amino acids.

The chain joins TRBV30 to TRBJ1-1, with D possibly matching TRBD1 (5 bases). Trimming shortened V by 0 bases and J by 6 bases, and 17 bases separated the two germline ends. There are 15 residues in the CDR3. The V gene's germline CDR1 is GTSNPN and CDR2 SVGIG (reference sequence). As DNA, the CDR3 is TGTGCCTGGAGTGTACGTGGGGGAGGGTGGGCTGAAGCTTTCTTT. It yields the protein CAWSVRGGGWAEAFF. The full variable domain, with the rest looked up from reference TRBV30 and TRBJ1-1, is SQTIHQWPATLVQPVGSPLSLECTVEGTSNPNLYWYRQAAGRGLQLLFYSVGIGQISSEVPQNLSASRPQDRQFILSSKKLLLSDSGFYLCAWSVRGGGWAEAFFGQGTRLTVV.

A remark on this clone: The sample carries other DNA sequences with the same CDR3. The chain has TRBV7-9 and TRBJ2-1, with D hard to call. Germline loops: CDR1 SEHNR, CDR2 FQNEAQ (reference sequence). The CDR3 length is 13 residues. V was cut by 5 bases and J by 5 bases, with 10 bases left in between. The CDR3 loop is CASSLGPNNEQFF. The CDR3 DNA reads TGTGCCAGCAGCCTTGGACCTAACAATGAGCAGTTCTTC. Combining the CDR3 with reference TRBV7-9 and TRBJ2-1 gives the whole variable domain DTGVSQNPRHKITKRGQNVTFRCDPISEHNRLYWYRQTLGQGPEFLTYFQNEAQLEKSRLLSDRFSAERPKGSFSTLEIQRTEQGDSAMYLCASSLGPNNEQFFGPGTRLTVL.

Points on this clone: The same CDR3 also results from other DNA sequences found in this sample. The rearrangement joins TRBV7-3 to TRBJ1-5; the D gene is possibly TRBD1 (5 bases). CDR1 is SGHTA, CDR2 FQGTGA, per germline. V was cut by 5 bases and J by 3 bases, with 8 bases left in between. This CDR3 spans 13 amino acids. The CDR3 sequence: CASSPTVNQPQHF. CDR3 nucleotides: TGTGCCAGCAGCCCGACAGTCAATCAGCCCCAGCATTTT.

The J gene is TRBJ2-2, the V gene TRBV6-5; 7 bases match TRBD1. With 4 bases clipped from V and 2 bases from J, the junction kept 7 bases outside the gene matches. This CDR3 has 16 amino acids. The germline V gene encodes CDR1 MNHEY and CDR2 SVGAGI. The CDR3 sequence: CASSLDRVGNTGELFF. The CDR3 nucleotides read TGTGCCAGCAGTTTAGACAGGGTCGGAAACACCGGGGAGCTGTTTTTT.

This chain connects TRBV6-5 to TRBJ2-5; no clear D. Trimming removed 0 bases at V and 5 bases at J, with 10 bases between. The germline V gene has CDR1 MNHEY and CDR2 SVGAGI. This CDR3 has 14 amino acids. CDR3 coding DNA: TGTGCCAGCAGTTACTCATCCCCTGGGGAGACCCAGTACTTC. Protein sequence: CASSYSSPGETQYF.

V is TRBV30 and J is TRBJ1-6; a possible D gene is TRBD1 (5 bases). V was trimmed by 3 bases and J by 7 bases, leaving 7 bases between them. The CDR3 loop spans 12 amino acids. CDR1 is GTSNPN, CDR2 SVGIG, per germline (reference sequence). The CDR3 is CAWRAGNSPLHF. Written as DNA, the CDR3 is TGTGCCTGGAGGGCAGGGAATTCACCCCTCCACTTT.

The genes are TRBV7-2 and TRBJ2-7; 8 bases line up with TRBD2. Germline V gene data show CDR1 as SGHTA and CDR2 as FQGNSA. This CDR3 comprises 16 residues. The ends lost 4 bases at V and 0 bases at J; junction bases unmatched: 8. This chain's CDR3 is CASSYLSGGSSYEQYF. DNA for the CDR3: TGTGCCAGCAGCTACCTGAGCGGGGGAAGCTCCTACGAGCAGTACTTC.

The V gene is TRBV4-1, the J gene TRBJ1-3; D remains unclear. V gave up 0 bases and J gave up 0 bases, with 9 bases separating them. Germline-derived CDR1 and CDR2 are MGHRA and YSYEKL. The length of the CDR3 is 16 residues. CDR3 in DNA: TGCGCCAGCAGCCAAGATACAGTTTACTCTGGAAACACCATATATTTT. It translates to CASSQDTVYSGNTIYF.

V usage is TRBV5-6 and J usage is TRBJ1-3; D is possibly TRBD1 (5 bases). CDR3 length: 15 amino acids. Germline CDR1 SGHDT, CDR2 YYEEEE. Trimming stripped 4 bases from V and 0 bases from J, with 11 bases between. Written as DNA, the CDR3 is TGTGCCAGCAGCCGCCGCGGGGGCTCTGGAAACACCATATATTTT. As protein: CASSRRGGSGNTIYF.

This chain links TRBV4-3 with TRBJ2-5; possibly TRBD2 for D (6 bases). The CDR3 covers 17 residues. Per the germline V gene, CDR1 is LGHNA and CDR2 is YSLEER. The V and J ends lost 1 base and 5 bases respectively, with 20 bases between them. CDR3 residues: CASSQVGRGTWGETQYF. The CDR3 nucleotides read TGCGCCAGCAGCCAAGTCGGGAGAGGGACCTGGGGGGAGACCCAGTACTTC.

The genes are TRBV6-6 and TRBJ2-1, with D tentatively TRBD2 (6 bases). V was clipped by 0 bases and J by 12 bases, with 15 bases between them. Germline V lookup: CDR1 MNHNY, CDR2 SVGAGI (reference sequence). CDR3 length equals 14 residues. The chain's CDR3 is CASSYSMPEGGQFF. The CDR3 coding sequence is TGTGCCAGCAGTTACTCGATGCCGGAGGGTGGGCAGTTCTTC.

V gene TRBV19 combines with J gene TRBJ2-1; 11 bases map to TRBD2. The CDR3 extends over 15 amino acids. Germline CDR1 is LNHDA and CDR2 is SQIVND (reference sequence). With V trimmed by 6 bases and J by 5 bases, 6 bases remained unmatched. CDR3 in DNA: TGTGCCAGTAGACCGGGACTAGCGGAACACAATGAGCAGTTCTTC. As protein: CASRPGLAEHNEQFF.

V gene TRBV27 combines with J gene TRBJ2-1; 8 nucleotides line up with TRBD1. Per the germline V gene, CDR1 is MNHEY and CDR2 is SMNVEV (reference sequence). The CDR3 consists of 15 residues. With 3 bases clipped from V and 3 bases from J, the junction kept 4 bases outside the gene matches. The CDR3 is CASSLGRGLYNEQFF. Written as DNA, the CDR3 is TGTGCCAGCAGTTTGGGCAGGGGGCTCTACAATGAGCAGTTCTTC.